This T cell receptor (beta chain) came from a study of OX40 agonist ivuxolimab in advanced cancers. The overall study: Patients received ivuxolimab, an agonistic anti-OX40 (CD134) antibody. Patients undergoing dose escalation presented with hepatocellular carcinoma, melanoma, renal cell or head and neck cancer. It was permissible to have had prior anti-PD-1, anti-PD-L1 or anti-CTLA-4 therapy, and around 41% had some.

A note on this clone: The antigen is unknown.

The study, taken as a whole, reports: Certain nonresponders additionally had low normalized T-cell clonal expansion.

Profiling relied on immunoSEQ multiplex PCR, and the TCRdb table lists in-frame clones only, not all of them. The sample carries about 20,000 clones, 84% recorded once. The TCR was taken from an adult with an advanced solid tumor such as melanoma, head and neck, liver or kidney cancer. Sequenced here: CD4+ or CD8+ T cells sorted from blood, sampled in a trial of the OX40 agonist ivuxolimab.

In nucleotides, the CDR3 is TGTGCCAGCAGCGCCGCTAGCGGTCCCTCCCCACATGAGCAGTTCTTC. The encoded protein is CASSAASGPSPHEQFF. This chain uses TRBV5-5 with TRBJ2-1, with TRBD2 identical over 7 bases. The CDR3 length is 16 residues. Germline V gives CDR1 SGHKS, CDR2 YYEKEE (reference sequence). V trimming: 4 bases; J trimming: 8 bases; junction bases outside the gene matches: 15.